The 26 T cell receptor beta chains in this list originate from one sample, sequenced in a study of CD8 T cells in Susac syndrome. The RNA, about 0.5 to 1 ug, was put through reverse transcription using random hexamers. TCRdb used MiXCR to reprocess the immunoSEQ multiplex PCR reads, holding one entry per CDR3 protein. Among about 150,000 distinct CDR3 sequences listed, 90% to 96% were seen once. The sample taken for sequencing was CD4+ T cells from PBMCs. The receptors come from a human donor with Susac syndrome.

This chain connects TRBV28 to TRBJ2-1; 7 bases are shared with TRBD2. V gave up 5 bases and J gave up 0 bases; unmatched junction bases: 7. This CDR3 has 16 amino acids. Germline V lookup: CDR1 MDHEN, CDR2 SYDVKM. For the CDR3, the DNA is TGTGCCAGCAGTCAGTTCGGGGGGACCTCCTACAATGAGCAGTTCTTC. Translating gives CASSQFGGTSYNEQFF.

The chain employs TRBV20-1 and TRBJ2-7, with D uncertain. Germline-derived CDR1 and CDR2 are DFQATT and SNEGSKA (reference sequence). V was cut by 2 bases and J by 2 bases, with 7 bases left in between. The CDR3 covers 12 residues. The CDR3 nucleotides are TGCAGTGCTAGATTAGAAACCTACGAGCAGTACTTC. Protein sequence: CSARLETYEQYF.

The CDR3 sequence: CASSYWDSNSPLHF. For the CDR3, the DNA is TGTGCCAGCAGCTACTGGGACAGCAATTCACCCCTCCACTTT. The chain carries TRBV27 and TRBJ1-6; TRBD1 matches at 7 bases. From germline, CDR1 is MNHEY and CDR2 SMNVEV (reference sequence). There are 14 residues in the CDR3. J lost 7 bases, V lost 6 bases, and 6 bases had no gene match.

CDR3 nucleotide sequence: TGTGCCAGCAGTCCGACAGGGAGGAGGGGTCGTGGGGAAAAACTGTTTTTT. As protein: CASSPTGRRGRGEKLFF. This rearrangement joins TRBV21-1 to TRBJ1-4; the D call TRBD1 from the table was never checked on the DNA. TRBV21-1 is given as a pseudogene. There are 17 residues in the CDR3.

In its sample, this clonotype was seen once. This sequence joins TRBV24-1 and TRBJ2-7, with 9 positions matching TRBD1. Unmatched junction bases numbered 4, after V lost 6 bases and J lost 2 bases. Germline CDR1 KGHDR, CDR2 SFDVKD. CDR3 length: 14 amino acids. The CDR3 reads CATSPGTGTYEQYF. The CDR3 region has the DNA TGTGCCACCAGTCCCGGGACAGGGACCTACGAGCAGTACTTC.

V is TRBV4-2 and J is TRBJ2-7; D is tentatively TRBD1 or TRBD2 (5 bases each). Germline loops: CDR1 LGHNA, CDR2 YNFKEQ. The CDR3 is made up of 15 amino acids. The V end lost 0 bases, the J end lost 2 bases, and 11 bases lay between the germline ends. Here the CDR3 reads CASSQDSGRTYEQYF. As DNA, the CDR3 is TGTGCCAGCAGCCAAGACTCGGGACGGACCTACGAGCAGTACTTC.

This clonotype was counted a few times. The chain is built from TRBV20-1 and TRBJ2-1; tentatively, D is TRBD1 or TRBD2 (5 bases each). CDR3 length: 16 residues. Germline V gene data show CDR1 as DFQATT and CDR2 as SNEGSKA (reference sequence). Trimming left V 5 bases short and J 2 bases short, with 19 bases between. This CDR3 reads CSALKDRDPPYNEQFF. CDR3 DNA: TGCAGTGCTCTAAAAGATCGGGACCCTCCCTACAATGAGCAGTTCTTC.

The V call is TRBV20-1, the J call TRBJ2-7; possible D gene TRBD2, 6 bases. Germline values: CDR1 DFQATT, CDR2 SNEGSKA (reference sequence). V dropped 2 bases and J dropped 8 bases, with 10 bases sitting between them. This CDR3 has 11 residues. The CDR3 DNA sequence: TGCAGTGCTAGAATCCGGGGGAAGCAGTACTTC. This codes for CSARIRGKQYF.

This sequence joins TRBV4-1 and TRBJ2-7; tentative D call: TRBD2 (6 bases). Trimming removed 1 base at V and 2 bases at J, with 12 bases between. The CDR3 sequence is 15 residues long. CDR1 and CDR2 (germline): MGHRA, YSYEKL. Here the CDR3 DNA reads TGCGCCAGCAGCCAAGGTGATAGCGGTACCTACGAGCAGTACTTC. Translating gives CASSQGDSGTYEQYF.

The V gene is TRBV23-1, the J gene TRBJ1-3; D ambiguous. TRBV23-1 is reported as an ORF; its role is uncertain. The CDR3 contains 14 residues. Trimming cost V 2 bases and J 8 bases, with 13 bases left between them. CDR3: CASSQLKSGHTIYF. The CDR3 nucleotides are TGCGCCAGCAGTCAACTGAAGTCCGGCCACACCATATATTTT.

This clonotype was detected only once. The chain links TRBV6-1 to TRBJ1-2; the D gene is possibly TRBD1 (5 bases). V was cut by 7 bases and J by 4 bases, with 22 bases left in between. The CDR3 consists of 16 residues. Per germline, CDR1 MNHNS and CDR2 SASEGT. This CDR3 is CASNDHMGGTAYGYTF. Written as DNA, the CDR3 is TGTGCCAGCAACGACCACATGGGCGGGACGGCCTATGGCTACACCTTC.

CDR3 in amino acids: CASRNPEGGAKEQYF. The DNA for the CDR3 is TGTGCCAGCAGGAACCCGGAGGGGGGAGCAAAAGAGCAGTACTTC. This chain connects TRBV25-1 to TRBJ2-7; D possibly matches TRBD1 or TRBD2 (6 bases each). CDR3 length: 15 residues. Germline CDR1 MGHDK, CDR2 SYGVNS. Trimming took off 6 bases at V and 7 bases at J, with 22 bases between the two ends.

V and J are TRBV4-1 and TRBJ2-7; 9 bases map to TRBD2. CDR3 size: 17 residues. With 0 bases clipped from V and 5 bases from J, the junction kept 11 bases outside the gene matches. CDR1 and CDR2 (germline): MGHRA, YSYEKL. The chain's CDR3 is CASSQDRRGGLRNEQYF. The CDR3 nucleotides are TGCGCCAGCAGCCAAGATCGGCGGGGGGGCTTAAGGAACGAGCAGTACTTC.

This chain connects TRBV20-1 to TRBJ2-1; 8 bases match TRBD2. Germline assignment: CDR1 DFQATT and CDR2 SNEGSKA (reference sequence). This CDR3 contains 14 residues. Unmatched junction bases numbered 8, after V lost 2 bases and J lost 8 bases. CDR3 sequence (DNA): TGCAGTGCTAGATCCGGGACTAGGGTTGATGAGCAGTTCTTC. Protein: CSARSGTRVDEQFF.

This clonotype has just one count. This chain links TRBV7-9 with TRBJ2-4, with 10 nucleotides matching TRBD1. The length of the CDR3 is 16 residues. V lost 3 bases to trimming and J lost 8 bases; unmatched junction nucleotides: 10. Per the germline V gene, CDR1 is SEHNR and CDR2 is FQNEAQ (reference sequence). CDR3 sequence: CASSLGPDRGSHIQYF. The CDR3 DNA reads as TGTGCCAGCAGCTTGGGCCCGGACAGGGGGAGCCACATTCAGTACTTC.

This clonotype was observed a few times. The CDR3 DNA reads TGTGCCAGTAGTGGGAACAGCAATCAGCCCCAGCATTTT. Its protein is CASSGNSNQPQHF. The gene calls are TRBV19 and TRBJ1-5; D gene ambiguous. Trimming removed 5 bases at V and 1 base at J, with 6 bases between. Per the germline V gene, CDR1 is LNHDA and CDR2 is SQIVND (reference sequence). CDR3 length: 13 amino acids.

CDR3 region: CASPPGTGNYEQYF. CDR3 DNA: TGCGCCAGCCCCCCCGGGACAGGGAATTACGAGCAGTACTTC. The chain is built from TRBV23-1 and TRBJ2-7; 9 bases fit TRBD1. TRBV23-1 carries the ORF label, with uncertain function. The CDR3 consists of 14 residues. V lost 8 bases and J lost 4; bases outside the gene matches: 9.

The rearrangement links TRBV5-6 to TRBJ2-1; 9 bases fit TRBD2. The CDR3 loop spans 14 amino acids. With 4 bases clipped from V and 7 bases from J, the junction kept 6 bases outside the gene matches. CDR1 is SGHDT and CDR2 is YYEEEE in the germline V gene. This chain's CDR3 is CASSQAGGGNEQFF. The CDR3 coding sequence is TGTGCCAGCAGCCAGGCGGGGGGGGGAAATGAGCAGTTCTTC.

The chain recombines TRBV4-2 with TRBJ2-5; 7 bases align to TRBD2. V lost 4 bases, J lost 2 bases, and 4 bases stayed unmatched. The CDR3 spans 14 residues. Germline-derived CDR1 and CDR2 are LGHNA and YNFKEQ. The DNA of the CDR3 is TGTGCCAGCAGCCTTGGGGACTATCAAGAGACCCAGTACTTC. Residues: CASSLGDYQETQYF.

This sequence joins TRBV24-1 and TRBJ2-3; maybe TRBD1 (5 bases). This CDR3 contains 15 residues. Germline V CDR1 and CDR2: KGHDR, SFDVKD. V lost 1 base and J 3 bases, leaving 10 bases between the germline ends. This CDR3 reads CATSDFGAGTDTQYF. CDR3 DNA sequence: TGTGCCACCAGTGATTTTGGGGCAGGGACAGATACGCAGTATTTT.

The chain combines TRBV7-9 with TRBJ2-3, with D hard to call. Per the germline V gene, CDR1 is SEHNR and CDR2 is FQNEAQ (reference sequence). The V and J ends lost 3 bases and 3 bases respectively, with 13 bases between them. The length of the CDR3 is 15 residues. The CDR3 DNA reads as TGTGCCAGCAGCTTCGACGGTTTAAAAACAGATACGCAGTATTTT. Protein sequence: CASSFDGLKTDTQYF.

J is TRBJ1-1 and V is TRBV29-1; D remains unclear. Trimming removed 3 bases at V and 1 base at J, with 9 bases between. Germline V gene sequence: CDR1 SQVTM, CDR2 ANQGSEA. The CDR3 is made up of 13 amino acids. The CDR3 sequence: CSVERESNTEAFF. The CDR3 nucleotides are TGCAGCGTTGAGCGGGAGTCGAACACTGAAGCTTTCTTT.

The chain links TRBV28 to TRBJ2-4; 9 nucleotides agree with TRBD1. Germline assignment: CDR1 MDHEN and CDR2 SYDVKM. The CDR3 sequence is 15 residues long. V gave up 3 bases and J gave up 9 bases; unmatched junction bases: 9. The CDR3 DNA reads TGTGCCAGCAGTTTCCCCGGGACAGGGTCGAGCATTCAGTACTTC. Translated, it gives CASSFPGTGSSIQYF.

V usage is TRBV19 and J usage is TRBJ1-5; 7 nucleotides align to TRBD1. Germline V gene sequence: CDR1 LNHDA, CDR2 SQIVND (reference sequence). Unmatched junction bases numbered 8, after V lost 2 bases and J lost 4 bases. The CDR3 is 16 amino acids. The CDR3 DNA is TGTGCCAGTAGTATAACAGGGGCCCGCGGGAATCAGCCCCAGCATTTT. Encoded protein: CASSITGARGNQPQHF.

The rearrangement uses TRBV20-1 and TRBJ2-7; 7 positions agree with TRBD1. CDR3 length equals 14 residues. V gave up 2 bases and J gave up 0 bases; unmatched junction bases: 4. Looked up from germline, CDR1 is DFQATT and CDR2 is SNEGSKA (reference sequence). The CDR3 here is CSARQSGGSYEQYF. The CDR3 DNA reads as TGCAGTGCTAGACAGTCAGGGGGCTCCTACGAGCAGTACTTC.

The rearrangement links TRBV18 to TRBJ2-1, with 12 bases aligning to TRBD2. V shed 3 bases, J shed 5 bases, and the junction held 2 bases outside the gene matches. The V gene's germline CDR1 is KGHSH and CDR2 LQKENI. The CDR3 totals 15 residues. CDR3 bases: TGTGCCAGCTCACCCAGACTAGCGGGAGACAATGAGCAGTTCTTC. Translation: CASSPRLAGDNEQFF.